A single sample gave rise to the 25 T cell receptor beta chains below, sequenced in a study of blood T cell repertoires in COVID-19. Only in-frame clones appear in the TCRdb table, and some are missing; sequencing was by immunoSEQ multiplex PCR. The table has around 260,000 clones, around four fifths seen once; the top ten hold 4.1%. The sequencing sample was made of PBMCs or T cells enriched from blood (not recorded which). All receptors come from a young man with acute COVID-19.

In its sample, this clone was seen once. V is TRBV5-4 and J is TRBJ1-4, with TRBD1 identical over 7 bases. The CDR3 loop spans 14 amino acids. Losses at the gene ends were 3 bases for V and 2 bases for J; bases not matched to a gene: 1. Looked up from germline, CDR1 is SGHNT and CDR2 is YYREEE (reference sequence). Here the CDR3 DNA reads TGTGCCAGCAGCTCACAGGGGACTAATGAAAAACTGTTTTTT. Translated: CASSSQGTNEKLFF.

A word on this clone: Other DNA sequences from this sample encode an identical CDR3 as well. The V and J genes are TRBV19 and TRBJ2-2, with 8 bases lining up with TRBD2. J lost 5 bases, V lost 2 bases, and 1 base had no gene match. CDR1 is LNHDA and CDR2 is SQIVND in the germline V gene (reference sequence). The CDR3 has 14 amino acids. CDR3 residues: CASSISGGTGELFF. The CDR3 nucleotides are TGTGCCAGTAGTATATCGGGAGGGACCGGGGAGCTGTTTTTT.

Only a few counts were recorded for this clone. This sequence joins TRBV25-1 and TRBJ1-2, with 9 bases aligning to TRBD1. The CDR3 length is 15 residues. With 2 bases clipped from V and 5 bases from J, the junction kept 6 bases outside the gene matches. In germline, CDR1 is MGHDK, CDR2 SYGVNS. The CDR3 DNA reads as TGTGCCAGCAGTGAAGGGGGACAGGGAAGGTATGGCTACACCTTC. It translates to CASSEGGQGRYGYTF.

The rearrangement links TRBV11-3 to TRBJ2-1; 13 bases are a match to TRBD2. The CDR3 is 15 residues long. The V gene's germline CDR1 is SGHNT and CDR2 YENEEA. V was pared by 5 bases and J by 8 bases, with 6 bases of the junction left unmatched. CDR3 sequence: CASSPGLAGVDEQFF. The CDR3, as DNA: TGTGCCAGCAGCCCCGGACTAGCGGGAGTCGATGAGCAGTTCTTC.

This clone occurred a few times. The CDR3 region has the DNA TGTGCCAGCACCGAGGGTGCCAGAGAGACCCAGTACTTC. Translated: CASTEGARETQYF. The chain carries TRBV12-3 or TRBV12-4 and TRBJ2-5, with a weak D call TRBD2 (5 bases). The V and J ends lost 7 bases and 4 bases respectively, with 13 bases between them. CDR3 length: 13 amino acids.

The V gene is TRBV28, the J gene TRBJ1-1; D is ambiguous. Looked up from germline, CDR1 is MDHEN and CDR2 is SYDVKM. Trimming removed 8 bases from V and 5 bases from J, with 6 bases in between. This CDR3 spans 10 amino acids. The CDR3 spells CASGRTEAFF. The CDR3 DNA reads as TGTGCCAGCGGTAGAACTGAAGCTTTCTTT.

The V call is TRBV7-8, the J call TRBJ2-3; TRBD2 aligns across 12 bases. J was trimmed by 6 bases and V by 7 bases; bases with no gene match: 5. This CDR3 has 14 residues. Germline-derived CDR1 and CDR2 are SGHVS and FQNEAQ. CDR3 nucleotides: TGTGCCAGCACCAAGACTAGCGGGAGTGATACGCAGTATTTT. This translates into CASTKTSGSDTQYF. The full variable domain, its missing parts supplied by reference TRBV7-8 and TRBJ2-3, is GAGVSQSPRYKVAKRGQDVALRCDPISGHVSLFWYQQALGQGPEFLTYFQNEAQLDKSGLPSDRFFAERPEGSVSTLKIQRTQQEDSAVYLCASTKTSGSDTQYFGPGTRLTVL.

A remark on this clone: The germline gene is not matched at one end of the junction; a read error may be the cause. DNA of the CDR3: TGTGCCAGCAGCTCTGAGCGGCGTGAGCAGTTCTTC. Protein: CASSSERREQFF. The chain uses TRBV5-1 and TRBJ2-1, with D possibly TRBD2 on 5 matching bases. Germline CDR1 reads SGHRS; CDR2 reads YFSETQ. This CDR3 spans 12 amino acids.

The chain carries TRBV10-2 and TRBJ1-6; the D is unclear. The CDR3 totals 13 residues. Germline V gene sequence: CDR1 WSHSY, CDR2 SAAADI. V was trimmed by 3 bases and J by 6 bases, leaving 6 bases between them. This chain's CDR3 is CASSEQTNSPLHF. Here the CDR3 DNA reads TGCGCCAGCAGTGAACAGACTAATTCACCCCTCCACTTT.

This chain joins TRBV5-4 and TRBJ2-7; no clear D. The CDR3 covers 13 residues. CDR1 and CDR2 (germline): SGHNT, YYREEE (reference sequence). With 0 bases removed from V and 0 bases from J, the gap between germline ends came to 4 bases. The CDR3 DNA reads TGTGCCAGCAGCTTGGGCAGCTCCTACGAGCAGTACGTC. Protein sequence: CASSLGSSYEQYV.

This clone turned up a few times. This chain joins TRBV5-4 and TRBJ1-2; 10 positions agree with TRBD1. The ends lost 2 bases at V and 7 bases at J; junction bases unmatched: 5. The V gene's germline CDR1 is SGHNT and CDR2 YYREEE (reference sequence). The CDR3 has 14 residues. The CDR3 bases are TGTGCCAGCAGCTTCGGGACAGGGGATAGTGGCTACACCTTC. Translating gives CASSFGTGDSGYTF. Full variable domain (remainder filled in from reference TRBV5-4 and TRBJ1-2): ETGVTQSPTHLIKTRGQQVTLRCSSQSGHNTVSWYQQALGQGPQFIFQYYREEENGRGNFPPRFSGLQFPNYSSELNVNALELDDSALYLCASSFGTGDSGYTFGSGTRLTVV.

This chain uses TRBV5-5 with TRBJ1-6; D unresolved. The CDR3 loop spans 13 amino acids. Between the trimmed V and J ends, which lost 4 bases and 14 bases, there was a span of 16 bases. CDR1 and CDR2 (germline): SGHKS, YYEKEE (reference sequence). CDR3 in amino acids: CASSRGPVQTLHF. In DNA form, the CDR3 reads TGTGCCAGCAGCCGAGGCCCAGTCCAGACCCTCCACTTT.

This sequence joins TRBV20-1 and TRBJ1-3, with D possibly TRBD1 on 6 matching bases. The germline CDR1 and CDR2 sequences are DFQATT and SNEGSKA (reference sequence). There are 11 residues in the CDR3. CDR3 sequence: CSSQGGNTIYF. In nucleotides, the CDR3 is TGCAGCTCCCAGGGGGGAAACACCATATATTTT.

V usage is TRBV18 and J usage is TRBJ1-4, with D perhaps TRBD1 (5 bases). There are 13 residues in the CDR3. Per germline, CDR1 KGHSH and CDR2 LQKENI. V gave up 4 bases and J gave up 4 bases, with 7 bases separating them. CDR3 nucleotides: TGTGCCAGCTCACAGGGGATTAATGAAAAACTGTTTTTT. This sequence encodes CASSQGINEKLFF.

Comments on this clone: The junction departs from germline at one end; a sequencing error may be responsible. The rearrangement uses TRBV5-1 and TRBJ2-3, with 7 bases aligning to TRBD2. The CDR3 spans 16 residues. Germline loops: CDR1 SGHRS, CDR2 YFSETQ. CDR3 in amino acids: CASSLKSSGYTDTQYF. CDR3 in DNA: TGTGCCAGCAGCTTGAAATCTAGCGGTTACACAGATACGCAGTATTTT.

The rearrangement joins TRBV27 to TRBJ2-7; 7 bases align to TRBD1. This CDR3 comprises 15 residues. Germline V gene lookup returns CDR1 MNHEY and CDR2 SMNVEV (reference sequence). V dropped 7 bases and J dropped 9; count of bases not matched to a gene: 18. The CDR3 loop reads CASKTGQVLQTWQYV. CDR3 in DNA: TGTGCCAGCAAAACCGGACAGGTCCTACAAACCTGGCAGTACGTC.

The chain carries TRBV5-4 and TRBJ1-2; D remains ambiguous. The germline V gene has CDR1 SGHNT and CDR2 YYREEE (reference sequence). V was cut by 5 bases and J by 3 bases, with 5 bases left in between. This CDR3 region has 11 residues. CDR3 loop: CASSSDYGYTF. The CDR3 DNA follows: TGTGCCAGCAGTAGTGACTATGGCTACACCTTC.

This clone was found once. CDR3 DNA sequence: TGTGCCAGCAGCCGAGGGGGACCCACAGATACGCAGTATTTT. Translation gives CASSRGGPTDTQYF. This rearrangement joins TRBV11-2 to TRBJ2-3, with D tentatively TRBD1 (6 bases). The CDR3 totals 14 residues. The V end lost 5 bases, the J end lost 2 bases, and 11 bases lay between the germline ends. CDR1 and CDR2 from the germline V gene are SGHAT and FQNNGV.

There are a few counts of this clone. The chain is built from TRBV2 and TRBJ2-3; 7 bases match TRBD1. Germline V gene data show CDR1 as SNHLY and CDR2 as FYNNEI. This CDR3 has 11 amino acids. Trimming at V came to 8 bases and at J to 10 bases, leaving 6 bases not matched to a gene. This chain's CDR3 is CASPTGTAQYF. CDR3 bases: TGTGCCAGCCCGACAGGGACAGCGCAGTATTTT.

The CDR3 protein is CASSLGVTANTEAFF. DNA of the CDR3: TGTGCCAGCAGCTTAGGGGTGACAGCGAACACTGAAGCTTTCTTT. V usage is TRBV11-2 and J usage is TRBJ1-1; D might be TRBD1 (5 bases). Trimming left V 1 base short and J 1 base short, with 10 bases between. This CDR3 contains 15 residues. Per the germline V gene, CDR1 is SGHAT and CDR2 is FQNNGV.

This clone was seen only once. This chain links TRBV13 with TRBJ1-1; D unresolved. Trimming pared 1 base from V and 0 bases from J, leaving 9 bases between. The CDR3 runs to 15 residues. Looked up from germline, CDR1 is PRHDT and CDR2 is FYEKMQ (reference sequence). The CDR3 sequence is CASSLAGDLNTEAFF. The DNA of the CDR3 is TGTGCCAGCAGCTTAGCAGGCGACCTGAACACTGAAGCTTTCTTT. The complete variable domain, with remaining parts taken from reference TRBV13 and TRBJ1-1, reads AAGVIQSPRHLIKEKRETATLKCYPIPRHDTVYWYQQGPGQDPQFLISFYEKMQSDKGSIPDRFSAQQFSDYHSELNMSSLELGDSALYFCASSLAGDLNTEAFFGQGTRLTVV.

V and J are TRBV6-2 or TRBV6-3 and TRBJ1-2; 8 bases fit TRBD1. The V gene's germline CDR1 is MNHEY and CDR2 SVGEGT. The V and J ends lost 5 bases and 5 bases, in that order; junction bases with no gene match: 10. This CDR3 spans 15 amino acids. The CDR3 reads CASSHPDRDIYGYTF. The DNA for the CDR3 is TGTGCCAGCAGTCACCCGGACAGGGATATATATGGCTACACCTTC.

V is TRBV11-3 and J is TRBJ1-1; 7 bases are a match to TRBD1. The trim removed 5 bases at V and 1 base at J, leaving 4 bases unmatched. The germline V gene has CDR1 SGHNT and CDR2 YENEEA. CDR3 length: 14 residues. As DNA, the CDR3 is TGTGCCAGCAGCACGAGACAGGGGAACACTGAAGCTTTCTTT. As protein: CASSTRQGNTEAFF.

The V and J genes are TRBV6-5 and TRBJ1-5; 7 nucleotides agree with TRBD1. The trim removed 6 bases at V and 2 bases at J, leaving 7 bases unmatched. The germline V gene has CDR1 MNHEY and CDR2 SVGAGI. The CDR3 totals 15 residues. CDR3 in DNA: TGTGCCAGCAGCCCCGGGACAGACGGCAATCAGCCCCAGCATTTT. Translated: CASSPGTDGNQPQHF.

The gene calls are TRBV2 and TRBJ2-3; D might be TRBD1 (6 bases). Germline CDR1 is SNHLY and CDR2 is FYNNEI. V lost 7 bases, J lost 9 bases, and 14 bases lay in between. The CDR3 is 12 amino acids. The DNA for the CDR3 is TGTGCCAGCAATGCCTTACAGGGCACGCAGTATTTT. This sequence encodes CASNALQGTQYF.